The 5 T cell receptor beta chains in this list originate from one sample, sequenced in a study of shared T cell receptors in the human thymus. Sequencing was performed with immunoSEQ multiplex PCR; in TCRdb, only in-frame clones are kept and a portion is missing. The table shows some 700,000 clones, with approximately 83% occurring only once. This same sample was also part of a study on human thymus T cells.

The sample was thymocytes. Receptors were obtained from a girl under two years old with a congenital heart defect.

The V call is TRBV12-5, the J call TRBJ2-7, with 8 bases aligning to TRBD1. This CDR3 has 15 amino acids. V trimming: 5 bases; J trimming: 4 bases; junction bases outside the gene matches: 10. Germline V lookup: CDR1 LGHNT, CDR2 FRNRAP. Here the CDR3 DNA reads TGTGCTAGTGGTCTTATTAACAGGGGGAGATACGAGCAGTACTTC. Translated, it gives CASGLINRGRYEQYF.

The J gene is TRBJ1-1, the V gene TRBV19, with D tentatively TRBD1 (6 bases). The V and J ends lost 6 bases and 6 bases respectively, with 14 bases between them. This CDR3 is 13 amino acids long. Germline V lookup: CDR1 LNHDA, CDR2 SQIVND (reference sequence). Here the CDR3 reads CASRKPGVPEAFF. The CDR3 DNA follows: TGTGCCAGTAGAAAACCAGGGGTCCCTGAAGCTTTCTTT.

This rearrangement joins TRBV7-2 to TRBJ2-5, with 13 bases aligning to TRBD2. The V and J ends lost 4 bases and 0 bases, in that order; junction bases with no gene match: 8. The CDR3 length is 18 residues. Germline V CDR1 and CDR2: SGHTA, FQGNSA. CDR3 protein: CASSSGTSGAYYQETQYF. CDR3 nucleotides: TGTGCCAGCAGCTCAGGGACTAGCGGGGCTTACTACCAAGAGACCCAGTACTTC.

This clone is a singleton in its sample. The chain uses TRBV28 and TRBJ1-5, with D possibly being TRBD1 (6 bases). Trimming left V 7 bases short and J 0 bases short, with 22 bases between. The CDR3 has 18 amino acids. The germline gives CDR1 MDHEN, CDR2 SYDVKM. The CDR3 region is CASTSKGGQGLSNQPQHF. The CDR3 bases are TGTGCCAGCACTTCTAAGGGGGGGCAGGGGCTTAGCAATCAGCCCCAGCATTTT.

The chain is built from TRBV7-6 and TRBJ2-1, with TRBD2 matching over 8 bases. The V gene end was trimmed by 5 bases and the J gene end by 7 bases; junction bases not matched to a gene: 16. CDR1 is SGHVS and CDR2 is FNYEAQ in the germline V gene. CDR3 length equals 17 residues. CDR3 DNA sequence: TGTGCCAGCAGCCCGGGGGGGTATTCTCCTTATTTAAATGAGCAGTTCTTC. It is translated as CASSPGGYSPYLNEQFF.